This T cell receptor (beta chain) was obtained from a study of blood T cell repertoires in COVID-19. About the research overall: Samples of COVID-19 (acute and convalescent) were obtained from the United States, Italy and Spain.

Measured with immunoSEQ multiplex PCR; TCRdb has only the in-frame clones, and not every one. The table records about 110,000 clones, roughly 80% of them present only once. Trimming cost V 5 bases and J 3 bases; bases outside gene matches: 4. The CDR3 has 13 amino acids. The chain combines TRBV12-3 or TRBV12-4 with TRBJ2-7; 7 bases match TRBD1. This clonotype originated in a human donor in a cohort sampled during active or convalescent COVID-19. The sample consisted of peripheral blood. The CDR3 sequence: CASSLGQFYEQYF. In DNA, the CDR3 is TGTGCCAGCAGTCTGGGACAGTTCTACGAGCAGTACTTC.